Presented here are 10 T cell receptor beta chains from one specimen sequenced in a study of circulating CD8 cells and anti-PD-1 response in melanoma. TCR libraries were prepared from approximately 15 ng of total RNA with the QIAseq Immune Repertoire TCR panel. Each CDR3 protein is one row after TCRdb ran MiXCR on the reads. This sample has about 430 distinct CDR3 sequences; 9.3% occur once, and the top ten carry around three fifths. From live CD3+CD8+TCRalphabeta+ cells, four PD-1 and/or TIGIT subsets were sorted. The sequenced sample was CD8+ T cells from PBMCs, obtained at baseline or after one month of anti-PD-1 therapy (not recorded which). The receptors stem from a human donor with melanoma.

This clonotype counts as large. The chain uses TRBV27 and TRBJ2-3, with 9 nucleotides matching TRBD2. Germline assignment: CDR1 MNHEY and CDR2 SMNVEV (reference sequence). CDR3 length: 15 residues. With V trimmed by 8 bases and J by 0 bases, 6 bases remained unmatched. The CDR3, as DNA: TGTGCCAGCCAACTTCTAGCGGGGAGCACAGATACGCAGTATTTT. Its protein is CASQLLAGSTDTQYF.

By share of the sample, this clonotype is large. This chain connects TRBV7-3 to TRBJ2-3, with 8 nucleotides matching TRBD2. The CDR3 is made up of 15 amino acids. CDR1 is SGHTA and CDR2 is FQGTGA in the germline V gene. J lost 2 bases, V lost 5 bases, and 6 bases had no gene match. The CDR3 protein is CASSRLASNTDTQYF. The CDR3 DNA reads as TGTGCCAGCAGCCGACTAGCGTCTAACACAGATACGCAGTATTTT. Full variable domain (missing parts from reference TRBV7-3 and TRBJ2-3): GAGVSQTPSNKVTEKGKYVELRCDPISGHTALYWYRQSLGQGPEFLIYFQGTGAADDSGLPNDRFFAVRPEGSVSTLKIQRTERGDSAVYLCASSRLASNTDTQYFGPGTRLTVL.

By sample fraction, this clonotype is medium-sized (0.01 to 0.1%). The CDR3 DNA is TGTGCCAGCAGTTTGAGACAGCTTGAAGCTTTCTTT. Translating it yields CASSLRQLEAFF. J is TRBJ1-1 and V is TRBV12-3 or TRBV12-4, with D possibly TRBD1 on 5 matching bases. The V gene lost 3 bases and the J gene lost 7 bases, with 9 bases spanning the gap. CDR3 length: 12 residues.

This clonotype is judged medium-sized. V and J are TRBV4-1 and TRBJ1-1; D remains unclear. The CDR3 runs 14 residues. The V and J ends lost 0 bases and 4 bases respectively, with 9 bases between them. Germline CDR1 is MGHRA and CDR2 is YSYEKL. The CDR3: CASSQEGRRTEAFF. CDR3 in DNA: TGCGCCAGCAGCCAAGAGGGCCGACGCACTGAAGCTTTCTTT.

The chain links TRBV19 to TRBJ2-7; tentatively, D is TRBD1 (6 bases). Trimming took off 3 bases at V and 5 bases at J, with 14 bases between the two ends. Per germline, CDR1 LNHDA and CDR2 SQIVND (reference sequence). CDR3 length equals 14 residues. The DNA for the CDR3 is TGTGCCAGTAGTATGGCTCAGGGGAACCACGAGCAGTACTTC. Translating it yields CASSMAQGNHEQYF.

In this sample, this clonotype is large. The rearrangement links TRBV28 to TRBJ2-2; 12 bases fit TRBD1. The CDR3 is 18 residues long. V lost 8 bases and J lost 3; bases outside the gene matches: 13. CDR1 MDHEN and CDR2 SYDVKM come from the germline V gene. The CDR3 protein is CASLPGGGTGGDTGELFF. DNA of the CDR3: TGTGCCAGCCTCCCTGGGGGAGGGACAGGGGGCGACACCGGGGAGCTGTTTTTT.

Points on this clonotype: A much larger clone is a single base away; this may be a read error. V and J are TRBV28 and TRBJ2-1, with D possibly being TRBD2 (5 bases). V shed 9 bases and J shed 6 bases, with 12 bases lying between them. The germline CDR1 and CDR2 sequences are MDHEN and SYDVKM. This CDR3 is 12 amino acids long. The CDR3 loop reads CASSNGINEQFF. The CDR3 DNA is TGTGCCAGTAGTAACGGGATCAATGAGCAGTTCTTC.

This clonotype is labeled medium-sized. This chain links TRBV28 with TRBJ2-5, with 8 bases lining up with TRBD1. CDR3 length equals 16 residues. Germline V lookup: CDR1 MDHEN, CDR2 SYDVKM. Losses at the gene ends were 6 bases for V and 5 bases for J; bases not matched to a gene: 14. The CDR3: CASSNRGSTGGETQYF. CDR3 sequence (DNA): TGTGCCAGCAGCAACAGGGGGTCAACGGGCGGGGAGACCCAGTACTTC.

This clonotype is classed as medium-sized (0.01 to 0.1%). This could be a read error, since a much larger clone is one nucleotide away. The chain is built from TRBV20-1 and TRBJ2-3; 9 nucleotides agree with TRBD2. This CDR3 contains 20 residues. The V and J ends lost 2 bases and 0 bases, in that order; junction bases with no gene match: 18. The germline CDR1 and CDR2 sequences are DFQATT and SNEGSKA (reference sequence). CDR3 sequence (DNA): TGCAGTGCTAGACCCCCTGGACCAGCGGGAGGTACCACTAGCACAGATACGCAGTATTTT. Its protein product is CSARPPGPAGGTTSTDTQYF.

This clonotype counts as large. V usage is TRBV20-1 and J usage is TRBJ2-7; 10 nucleotides agree with TRBD1. The germline gives CDR1 DFQATT, CDR2 SNEGSKA (reference sequence). V trimming: 1 base; J trimming: 9 bases; junction bases outside the gene matches: 6. This CDR3 comprises 13 residues. CDR3 loop: CSARGDRGARQYF. CDR3 DNA: TGCAGTGCTAGAGGGGACAGGGGAGCTAGGCAGTACTTC.